The next 24 T cell receptor beta chains were all read from a single sample in a study of cytomegalovirus exposure and HLA in healthy donors. 13 Jbeta primers and 60 Vbeta primers were used for the PCR. Sequencing used immunoSEQ multiplex PCR; TCRdb keeps in-frame clones, though not all of them. The sample has approximately 170,000 clones; the top ten hold about 0.79%. Input material: PBMCs. The receptor set was obtained from a woman between 18 and 29 years old in good health and CMV-seropositive.

This chain links TRBV15 with TRBJ2-5; 8 bases are shared with TRBD2. The V segment lost 5 bases and the J segment 2 bases; nucleotides outside the gene matches: 4. Germline loops: CDR1 LNHNV, CDR2 YYDKDF (reference sequence). This CDR3 spans 14 amino acids. CDR3 nucleotides: TGTGCCACCAGCTACGGACTAGCTCAAGAGACCCAGTACTTC. Its translation is CATSYGLAQETQYF.

This chain links TRBV5-1 with TRBJ1-1, with 9 nucleotides matching TRBD1. The CDR3 loop spans 16 amino acids. V dropped 5 bases and J dropped 0; count of bases not matched to a gene: 8. Germline lookup yields CDR1 SGHRS and CDR2 YFSETQ. The CDR3 region has the DNA TGCGCCAGCAGTCGGGGGACAGGGACGATGAACACTGAAGCTTTCTTT. Protein: CASSRGTGTMNTEAFF.

As for this clone: Other DNA variants within this sample encode the same CDR3. The J gene is TRBJ1-1, the V gene TRBV6-5, with TRBD1 matching 7 bases. The V gene's germline CDR1 is MNHEY and CDR2 SVGAGI. The CDR3 extends over 13 amino acids. After removal of 2 bases from V and 3 bases from J, the junction contained 0 bases not matched to a gene. CDR3 sequence reads: CASSYTGDTEAFF. DNA of the CDR3: TGTGCCAGCAGTTACACAGGGGACACTGAAGCTTTCTTT.

Written as DNA, the CDR3 is TGTGCCAGGGACTCCGTGGGACAGCGAAGCACAGATACGCAGTATTTT. Amino acid sequence: CARDSVGQRSTDTQYF. The chain uses TRBV2 and TRBJ2-3; 7 nucleotides match TRBD1. Trimming cost V 9 bases and J 0 bases; bases outside gene matches: 12. CDR3 length equals 16 residues. Germline V lookup: CDR1 SNHLY, CDR2 FYNNEI.

Written as DNA, the CDR3 is TGTGCCAGTAGTCCCGCGGCCGCGGCGCCCCAGCATTTT. Amino acid sequence: CASSPAAAAPQHF. The rearrangement links TRBV19 to TRBJ1-5, with D unresolved. This CDR3 is 13 amino acids long. CDR1 LNHDA and CDR2 SQIVND come from the germline V gene (reference sequence). Trimming left V 5 bases short and J 9 bases short, with 14 bases between. The entire variable domain, with the rest obtained from reference TRBV19 and TRBJ1-5, is as follows: DGGITQSPKYLFRKEGQNVTLSCEQNLNHDAMYWYRQDPGQGLRLIYYSQIVNDFQKGDIAEGYSVSREKKESFPLTVTSAQKNPTAFYLCASSPAAAAPQHFGDGTRLSIL.

The chain is built from TRBV7-2 and TRBJ2-3, with a tentative D call TRBD2 (6 bases). The CDR3 is made up of 12 amino acids. Germline V gene sequence: CDR1 SGHTA, CDR2 FQGNSA. Trimming took 4 bases from V and 9 from J, leaving 11 bases between them. The CDR3 sequence is CASSSREHTQYF. The DNA for the CDR3 is TGTGCCAGCAGCTCCCGGGAGCACACGCAGTATTTT. The complete variable domain, with remaining parts taken from reference TRBV7-2 and TRBJ2-3, reads GAGVSQSPSNKVTEKGKDVELRCDPISGHTALYWYRQSLGQGLEFLIYFQGNSAPDKSGLPSDRFSAERTGGSVSTLTIQRTQQEDSAVYLCASSSREHTQYFGPGTRLTVL.

V usage is TRBV19 and J usage is TRBJ1-2; D is possibly TRBD1 (6 bases). Germline V lookup: CDR1 LNHDA, CDR2 SQIVND (reference sequence). The CDR3 runs 13 residues. V lost 5 bases to trimming and J lost 2 bases, with 9 bases between them. The DNA for the CDR3 is TGTGCCAGTAGTCCGACAGGCAACTATGGCTACACCTTC. It encodes CASSPTGNYGYTF.

The chain uses TRBV4-1 and TRBJ1-4, with D maybe TRBD1 (5 bases). The ends were cut back, 4 bases at V and 7 bases at J, with 13 bases in the middle. Germline loops: CDR1 MGHRA, CDR2 YSYEKL. CDR3 length: 14 residues. In DNA, the CDR3 is TGCGCCAGCAGCCCGCCAGGGTTGGGTGAAAAACTGTTTTTT. Protein product: CASSPPGLGEKLFF.

The chain links TRBV9 to TRBJ1-2; maybe TRBD1 (5 bases). Germline CDR1 reads SGDLS; CDR2 reads YYNGEE. V lost 0 bases and J lost 3, with 15 bases in between. The CDR3 sequence is 16 residues long. In DNA form, the CDR3 reads TGTGCCAGCAGCGTAGGGTCTCAGGGATGGGACTATGGCTACACCTTC. Translating gives CASSVGSQGWDYGYTF. The whole variable domain, remainder taken from reference TRBV9 and TRBJ1-2, is DSGVTQTPKHLITATGQRVTLRCSPRSGDLSVYWYQQSLDQGLQFLIQYYNGEERAKGNILERFSAQQFPDLHSELNLSSLELGDSALYFCASSVGSQGWDYGYTFGSGTRLTVV.

The chain is built from TRBV5-4 and TRBJ1-2; TRBD1 matches 9 bases. Germline lookup yields CDR1 SGHNT and CDR2 YYREEE (reference sequence). This CDR3 region has 14 residues. V lost 4 bases, J lost 2 bases, and 3 bases stayed unmatched. The CDR3 DNA reads as TGTGCCAGCAGCAGGGACAGGGTGAACTATGGCTACACCTTC. Its protein product is CASSRDRVNYGYTF.

This chain links TRBV19 with TRBJ1-5, with 8 bases lining up with TRBD1. The CDR3 covers 16 residues. After removal of 0 bases from V and 3 bases from J, the junction contained 4 bases not matched to a gene. Looked up from germline, CDR1 is LNHDA and CDR2 is SQIVND (reference sequence). The CDR3 spells CASSIDGTGANQPQHF. In DNA, the CDR3 is TGTGCCAGTAGTATAGATGGGACAGGTGCCAATCAGCCCCAGCATTTT.

The V and J genes are TRBV27 and TRBJ2-1; maybe TRBD2 (5 bases). CDR3 length: 14 amino acids. From germline, CDR1 is MNHEY and CDR2 SMNVEV (reference sequence). V was clipped by 0 bases and J by 8 bases, with 11 bases between them. The CDR3 spells CASSLSGLIYEQFF. The CDR3 DNA is TGTGCCAGCAGTTTATCTGGACTGATCTATGAGCAGTTCTTC.

Turning to this clone: Other DNA sequences within the sample encode an identical CDR3. This chain links TRBV12-5 with TRBJ1-1; D ambiguous. Trimming removed 1 base from V and 5 bases from J, with 11 bases in between. Germline CDR1 is LGHNT and CDR2 is FRNRAP. The CDR3 covers 14 residues. CDR3 in amino acids: CASGLGTGGTEAFF. For the CDR3, the DNA is TGTGCTAGTGGTTTGGGGACGGGAGGAACTGAAGCTTTCTTT. Full variable domain (remainder filled in from reference TRBV12-5 and TRBJ1-1): DARVTQTPRHKVTEMGQEVTMRCQPILGHNTVFWYRQTMMQGLELLAYFRNRAPLDDSGMPKDRFSAEMPDATLATLKIQPSEPRDSAVYFCASGLGTGGTEAFFGQGTRLTVV.

The chain has TRBV18 and TRBJ2-2; tentative D call: TRBD2 (5 bases). Trimming removed 2 bases from V and 1 base from J, with 8 bases in between. Germline CDR1 is KGHSH and CDR2 is LQKENI. CDR3 length: 15 amino acids. The CDR3 here is CASSPVRGNTGELFF. Here the CDR3 DNA reads TGTGCCAGCTCACCAGTTCGGGGGAACACCGGGGAGCTGTTTTTT.

The chain uses TRBV6-1 and TRBJ2-3; maybe TRBD2 (5 bases). The CDR3 spans 15 residues. Trimming took off 4 bases at V and 0 bases at J, with 11 bases between the two ends. Per the germline V gene, CDR1 is MNHNS and CDR2 is SASEGT. CDR3 DNA: TGTGCCAGCAGTGCCCGGGATCGGAGCACAGATACGCAGTATTTT. This codes for CASSARDRSTDTQYF.

This CDR3 reads CASSLFAGSPEAFF. The DNA for the CDR3 is TGTGCCAGCAGCTTGTTCGCGGGAAGCCCTGAAGCTTTCTTT. The J gene is TRBJ1-1, the V gene TRBV5-6; no reliable D call. The CDR3 runs to 14 residues. With 1 base removed from V and 6 bases from J, the gap between germline ends came to 13 bases. Germline CDR1 is SGHDT and CDR2 is YYEEEE.

The J gene is TRBJ2-2, the V gene TRBV4-1, with D tentatively TRBD2 (5 bases). The ends were cut back, 5 bases at V and 6 bases at J, with 16 bases in the middle. The CDR3 has 15 amino acids. Germline CDR1 reads MGHRA; CDR2 reads YSYEKL. CDR3 protein: CASSSNVLGAGELFF. The DNA of the CDR3 is TGCGCCAGCAGCTCGAACGTACTAGGAGCCGGGGAGCTGTTTTTT.

The chain recombines TRBV4-3 with TRBJ2-1, with 7 bases fitting TRBD1. After removal of 0 bases from V and 5 bases from J, the junction contained 16 bases not matched to a gene. The CDR3 runs to 19 residues. CDR1 LGHNA and CDR2 YSLEER come from the germline V gene. The CDR3 protein is CASSQDYRGFGAPHNEQFF. The CDR3 nucleotides are TGCGCCAGCAGCCAAGATTACAGGGGCTTTGGCGCCCCCCACAATGAGCAGTTCTTC.

The V call is TRBV4-1, the J call TRBJ1-3, with D unclear. The ends were cut back, 5 bases at V and 0 bases at J, with 11 bases in the middle. Germline CDR1 is MGHRA and CDR2 is YSYEKL. CDR3 size: 15 residues. The CDR3 loop reads CASSSSGSSGNTIYF. CDR3 DNA sequence: TGCGCCAGCAGCTCGAGCGGGAGCTCTGGAAACACCATATATTTT.

V gene TRBV6-5 combines with J gene TRBJ1-2; 8 positions agree with TRBD1. The CDR3 spans 16 residues. CDR1 is MNHEY and CDR2 is SVGAGI in the germline V gene. V dropped 0 bases and J dropped 0; count of bases not matched to a gene: 3. CDR3: CASSYSNRGTNYGYTF. The CDR3 DNA is TGTGCCAGCAGTTACTCGAACAGGGGGACTAACTATGGCTACACCTTC.

The genes are TRBV6-5 and TRBJ1-1; D is perhaps TRBD1 (5 bases). CDR1 MNHEY and CDR2 SVGAGI come from the germline V gene. V lost 6 bases, J lost 4 bases, and 18 bases lay in between. This CDR3 is built from 15 residues. CDR3 region: CASSETRGDGTEAFF. The CDR3 coding sequence is TGTGCCAGCAGCGAGACGCGGGGGGATGGCACTGAAGCTTTCTTT.

V is TRBV2 and J is TRBJ1-2; possible D gene TRBD1, 6 bases. Between the trimmed V and J ends, which lost 4 bases and 4 bases, there was a span of 13 bases. Per the germline V gene, CDR1 is SNHLY and CDR2 is FYNNEI. This CDR3 contains 14 residues. This chain's CDR3 is CASSATGDLYGYTF. The CDR3 bases are TGTGCCAGCAGTGCGACAGGAGATCTCTATGGCTACACCTTC.

This sequence joins TRBV5-1 and TRBJ1-3; D perhaps matches TRBD1 (6 bases). Germline loops: CDR1 SGHRS, CDR2 YFSETQ. This CDR3 contains 15 residues. The V end lost 0 bases, the J end lost 1 base, and 8 bases lay between the germline ends. The CDR3 DNA reads TGCGCCAGCAGCTTGGAAGGGGGTTCTGGAAACACCATATATTTT. It specifies CASSLEGGSGNTIYF.

J is TRBJ1-2 and V is TRBV18; D unclear. The V gene's germline CDR1 is KGHSH and CDR2 LQKENI. V gave up 6 bases and J gave up 4 bases, with 15 bases separating them. The CDR3 length is 14 residues. The CDR3 DNA follows: TGTGCCAGCTCCTCGCGAAGCGTTGGCTATGGCTACACCTTC. This gives the protein CASSSRSVGYGYTF.